One and the same sample provided the 2 T cell receptor beta chains below, sequenced in a study of blood T cell dynamics during melanoma immunotherapy. Time point specified: pre-treatment baseline. TCRdb keeps only in-frame clones here, not all; method: immunoSEQ multiplex PCR. The sample has 9,500 or so clones, about nine tenths seen once. The source material was blood, sampled from a patient treated with checkpoint blockade. These TCRs come from a human donor with melanoma.

J is TRBJ2-3 and V is TRBV5-1, with D possibly being TRBD2 (7 bases). The CDR3 extends over 16 amino acids. V was pared by 3 bases and J by 5 bases, with 19 bases between. Germline loops: CDR1 SGHRS, CDR2 YFSETQ. CDR3 DNA sequence: TGCGCCAGCAGCTCTGGAGTGGGGGGGCGCGGAGATACGCAGTATTTT. As protein: CASSSGVGGRGDTQYF.

The chain employs TRBV6-1 and TRBJ1-3; tentative D call: TRBD1 (6 bases). Germline CDR1 and CDR2: MNHNS and SASEGT. Trimming pared 5 bases from V and 2 bases from J, leaving 10 bases between. The CDR3 is 14 amino acids. CDR3 DNA sequence: TGTGCCAGCAGTTGGACAGACACTGGAAACACCATATATTTT. Translated: CASSWTDTGNTIYF.